This TCR beta chain was found in a study of OX40 agonist ivuxolimab in advanced cancers. Study-level background: Mean age roughly 65 years, range roughly 23 to 79; around 80% male.

The data were produced by immunoSEQ multiplex PCR, yet TCRdb's version contains in-frame clones alone and is incomplete. The sample carries about 65,000 clones, around 90% recorded once. General observations from the study: Blood T cells, both CD4+ and CD8+, expanded clonally by week 6 at 0.1 to 3.0 mg/kg. The authors did not determine the antigen specificity of the expanded peripheral T cells. More expanded clones were found, on average, in CD8+ than in CD4+ T cells.

As for this clone: Its specificity is not known.

Germline V gives CDR1 MNHNS, CDR2 SASEGT. The CDR3 is 13 amino acids. The V and J ends lost 11 bases and 0 bases respectively, with 11 bases between them. This clonotype was obtained from an adult with an advanced solid tumor such as melanoma, head and neck, liver or kidney cancer. The input for sequencing was CD4+ or CD8+ T cells sorted from blood, taken in a trial of the OX40 agonist ivuxolimab. This chain links TRBV6-1 with TRBJ1-3, with unresolved D. The DNA of the CDR3 is TGTGCCGCACCTTCTAACTCTGGAAACACCATATATTTT. It encodes CAAPSNSGNTIYF.